This T cell receptor (beta chain) emerged from a study of CD8 T cells in Susac syndrome. Study-wide context: The Susac syndrome patients were therapy-naive, on corticosteroids, or on intravenous immunoglobulin alone at blood draw.

Regarding the study as a whole: CD8+ clonal expansion in Susac peaked in TEMRA cells and active patients.

Random hexamers were used to reverse transcribe roughly 0.5 to 1 ug of RNA. One entry per CDR3 protein, called by TCRdb with MiXCR from the immunoSEQ multiplex PCR reads. Among around 85,000 distinct CDR3 sequences, 85% to 95% were seen once, and the ten largest hold 0.4% to 0.5%. In regard to this clonotype: The antigen remains unidentified.

There are 16 residues in the CDR3. Germline-derived CDR1 and CDR2 are SGHVS and FQNEAQ. With 1 base removed from V and 0 bases from J, the gap between germline ends came to 12 bases. TEMRA cells were enriched by FACS, while CD8+ and CD4+ T cells were obtained through a negative isolation that was performed magnetically. The chain couples TRBV7-8 to TRBJ1-1; D gene ambiguous. The clonotype comes from a human donor with Susac syndrome. The source material was CD8+ T cells from PBMCs. The CDR3 loop is CASSLGVGEMNTEAFF. CDR3 coding DNA: TGTGCCAGCAGCTTAGGGGTAGGAGAAATGAACACTGAAGCTTTCTTT. Drawing the rest from reference TRBV7-8 and TRBJ1-1, the complete variable domain is GAGVSQSPRYKVAKRGQDVALRCDPISGHVSLFWYQQALGQGPEFLTYFQNEAQLDKSGLPSDRFFAERPEGSVSTLKIQRTQQEDSAVYLCASSLGVGEMNTEAFFGQGTRLTVV.